A single TCR beta chain is shown here with its context. In germline, CDR1 is LNHDA, CDR2 SQIVND (reference sequence). Trimming left V 0 bases short and J 11 bases short, with 10 bases between. The CDR3 length is 13 residues. Systemic immunosuppression or a history of autoimmune disease excluded patients. Cycle 7 day 1, cycle 4 day 1, and baseline were the timepoints at which blood was sampled. Profiling relied on immunoSEQ multiplex PCR, and the TCRdb table lists in-frame clones only, not all of them. This table holds 100,000 to 130,000 clones, around 93% found once. This sample was taken from a study of OX40 agonist ivuxolimab in advanced cancers.

This sequence originates from an adult with an advanced solid tumor such as melanoma, head and neck, liver or kidney cancer. Material: CD4+ or CD8+ T cells sorted from blood, obtained in a trial of the OX40 agonist ivuxolimab. V and J are TRBV19 and TRBJ1-4; no firm D call. The CDR3 loop reads CASSIDSGVKLFF. The CDR3 DNA reads TGTGCCAGTAGTATAGACTCGGGCGTCAAACTGTTTTTT.